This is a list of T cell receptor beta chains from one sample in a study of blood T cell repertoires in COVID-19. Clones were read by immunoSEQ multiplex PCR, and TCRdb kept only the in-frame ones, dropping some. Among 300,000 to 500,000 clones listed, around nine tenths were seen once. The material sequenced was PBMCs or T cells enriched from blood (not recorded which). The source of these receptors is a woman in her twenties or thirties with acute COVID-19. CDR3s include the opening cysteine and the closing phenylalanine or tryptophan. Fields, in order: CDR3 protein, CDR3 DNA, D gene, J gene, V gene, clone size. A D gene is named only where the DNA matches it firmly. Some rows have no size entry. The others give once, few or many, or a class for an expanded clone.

CDR3 protein: CASSDTMGTEAFF
CDR3 DNA: TGTGCCAGCAGCGACACAATGGGCACTGAAGCTTTCTTT
D gene: NA
J gene: TRBJ1-1
V gene: TRBV6-5
clone size: NA

CDR3 protein: CASSPSKGLVYEQYF
CDR3 DNA: TGTGCCAGCTCACCATCCAAGGGACTAGTCTACGAGCAGTACTTC
D gene: TRBD2
J gene: TRBJ2-7
V gene: TRBV18
clone size: NA

CDR3 protein: CASSGQGRNTEAFF
CDR3 DNA: TGTGCCAGCAGCGGGCAGGGGAGGAACACTGAAGCTTTCTTT
D gene: NA
J gene: TRBJ1-1
V gene: TRBV9
clone size: NA

CDR3 protein: CASSATGTGGEQYF
CDR3 DNA: TGTGCCAGCAGCGCGACCGGGACAGGGGGCGAGCAGTACTTC
D gene: TRBD1
J gene: TRBJ2-7
V gene: TRBV7-9
clone size: NA

CDR3 protein: CASSAAGASEAFF
CDR3 DNA: TGTGCCAGCAGTGCGGCAGGGGCGTCTGAAGCTTTCTTT
D gene: NA
J gene: TRBJ1-1
V gene: TRBV2
clone size: NA

CDR3 protein: CASSRHRGAGGYTF
CDR3 DNA: TGCGCCAGCAGCCGTCACAGGGGCGCCGGTGGCTACACCTTC
D gene: TRBD1
J gene: TRBJ1-2
V gene: TRBV4-3
clone size: NA

CDR3 protein: CASSYSKGVGYTF
CDR3 DNA: TGTGCCAGCAGTTACTCGAAGGGGGTCGGCTACACCTTC
D gene: NA
J gene: TRBJ1-2
V gene: TRBV6-5
clone size: NA

CDR3 protein: CASSVVPGNYGYTF
CDR3 DNA: TGTGCCAGCAGCGTAGTGCCAGGGAACTATGGCTACACCTTC
D gene: NA
J gene: TRBJ1-2
V gene: TRBV9
clone size: once

CDR3 protein: CASSLGRDRDYGYTF
CDR3 DNA: TGTGCCAGCAGCTTAGGCCGGGACAGGGACTATGGCTACACCTTC
D gene: TRBD1
J gene: TRBJ1-2
V gene: TRBV7-9
clone size: once

CDR3 protein: CASSPRQAGANQPQHF
CDR3 DNA: TGTGCCAGTAGTCCACGTCAGGCAGGGGCTAATCAGCCCCAGCATTTT
D gene: NA
J gene: TRBJ1-5
V gene: TRBV19
clone size: few

CDR3 protein: CASSLDYTSYEQYF
CDR3 DNA: TGTGCCAGCAGCTTAGATTACACCTCCTACGAGCAGTACTTC
D gene: NA
J gene: TRBJ2-7
V gene: TRBV11-2
clone size: NA

CDR3 protein: CASSTPGQGAKGGGELFF
CDR3 DNA: TGTGCCAGCTCTACCCCGGGACAGGGGGCAAAAGGCGGCGGGGAGCTGTTTTTT
D gene: NA
J gene: TRBJ2-2
V gene: TRBV21-1
clone size: NA

CDR3 protein: CASSQGARPEETQYF
CDR3 DNA: TGCGCCAGCAGCCAGGGGGCCAGGCCGGAAGAGACCCAGTACTTC
D gene: NA
J gene: TRBJ2-5
V gene: TRBV4-3
clone size: NA

CDR3 protein: CASSDSPTDNNEQFF
CDR3 DNA: TGTGCCAGCAGCGACTCCCCGACAGACAACAATGAGCAGTTCTTC
D gene: NA
J gene: TRBJ2-1
V gene: TRBV9
clone size: NA

CDR3 protein: CAWSVLEEYNEQFF
CDR3 DNA: TGTGCCTGGAGTGTACTTGAGGAATACAATGAGCAGTTCTTC
D gene: NA
J gene: TRBJ2-1
V gene: TRBV30
clone size: NA

CDR3 protein: CASSAGRGSNQPQHF
CDR3 DNA: TGTGCCAGCAGCGCGGGACGGGGTTCCAATCAGCCCCAGCATTTT
D gene: NA
J gene: TRBJ1-5
V gene: TRBV21-1
clone size: NA

CDR3 protein: CASSRGQGASNTEAFF
CDR3 DNA: TGTGCCAGCAGCCGCGGGCAGGGGGCCTCGAACACTGAAGCTTTCTTT
D gene: TRBD1
J gene: TRBJ1-1
V gene: TRBV7-9
clone size: NA

CDR3 protein: CASSPLGTGRNYGYTF
CDR3 DNA: TGTGCCAGCTCACCATTGGGGACAGGGAGGAACTATGGCTACACCTTC
D gene: TRBD1
J gene: TRBJ1-2
V gene: TRBV18
clone size: once

CDR3 protein: CATTRPTVHFFRVNTEAFF
CDR3 DNA: TGCGCCACCACACGTCCGACAGTTCACTTTTTTAGGGTGAACACTGAAGCTTTCTTT
D gene: NA
J gene: TRBJ1-1
V gene: TRBV10-1
clone size: NA

CDR3 protein: CSADRNHEQYF
CDR3 DNA: TGCAGCGCCGACAGGAACCACGAGCAGTACTTC
D gene: NA
J gene: TRBJ2-7
V gene: TRBV29-1
clone size: NA

CDR3 protein: CASSYSGQSYNSPLHF
CDR3 DNA: TGTGCCAGCAGTTACTCGGGACAGTCTTATAATTCACCCCTCCACTTT
D gene: TRBD1
J gene: TRBJ1-6
V gene: TRBV6-5
clone size: NA

CDR3 protein: CASSAKGQNNEKLFF
CDR3 DNA: TGTGCCAGCAGCGCGAAGGGACAGAATAATGAAAAACTGTTTTTT
D gene: TRBD1
J gene: TRBJ1-4
V gene: TRBV11-3
clone size: NA